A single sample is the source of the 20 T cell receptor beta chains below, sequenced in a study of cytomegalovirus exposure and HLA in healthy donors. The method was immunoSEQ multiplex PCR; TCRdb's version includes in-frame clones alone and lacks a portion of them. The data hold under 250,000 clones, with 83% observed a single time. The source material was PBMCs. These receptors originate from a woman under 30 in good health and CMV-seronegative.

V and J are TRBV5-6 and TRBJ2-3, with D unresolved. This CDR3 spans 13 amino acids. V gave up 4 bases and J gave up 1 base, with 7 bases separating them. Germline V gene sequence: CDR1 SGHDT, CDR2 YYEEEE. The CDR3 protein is CASSRAGTDTQYF. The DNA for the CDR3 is TGTGCCAGCAGCAGGGCCGGCACAGATACGCAGTATTTT.

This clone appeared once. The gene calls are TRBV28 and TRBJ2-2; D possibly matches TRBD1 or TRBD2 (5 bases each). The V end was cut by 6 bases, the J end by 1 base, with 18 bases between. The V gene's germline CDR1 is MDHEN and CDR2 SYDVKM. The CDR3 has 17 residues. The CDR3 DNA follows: TGTGCCAGCAGCACCACAGGTCCCGGACTGAACACCGGGGAGCTGTTTTTT. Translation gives CASSTTGPGLNTGELFF.

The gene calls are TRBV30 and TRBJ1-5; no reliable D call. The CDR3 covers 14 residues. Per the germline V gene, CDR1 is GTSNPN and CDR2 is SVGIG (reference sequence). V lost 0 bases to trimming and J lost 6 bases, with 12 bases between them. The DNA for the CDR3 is TGTGCCTGGAGTGTAGAGGGAGGGAGTCAGCCCCAGCATTTT. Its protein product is CAWSVEGGSQPQHF.

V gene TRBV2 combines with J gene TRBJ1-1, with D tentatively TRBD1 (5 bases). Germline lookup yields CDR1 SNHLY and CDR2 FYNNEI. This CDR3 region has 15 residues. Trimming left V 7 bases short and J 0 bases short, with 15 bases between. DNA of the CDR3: TGTGCCAGCACGGGGGGAGGCGGTTTGAACACTGAAGCTTTCTTT. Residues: CASTGGGGLNTEAFF.

CDR3 coding DNA: TGTGCCAGCAGTTACAGGGTGGTGGACTACGAGCAGTACTTC. Residues: CASSYRVVDYEQYF. The chain joins TRBV6-5 to TRBJ2-7; D gene ambiguous. Trimming shortened V by 2 bases and J by 3 bases, and 11 bases separated the two germline ends. Germline CDR1 reads MNHEY; CDR2 reads SVGAGI. The CDR3 loop spans 14 amino acids.

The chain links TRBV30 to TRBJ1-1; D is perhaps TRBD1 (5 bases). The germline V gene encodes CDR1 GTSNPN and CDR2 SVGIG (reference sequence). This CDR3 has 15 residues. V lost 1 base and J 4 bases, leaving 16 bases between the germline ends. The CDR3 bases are TGTGCCTGGAGTGCTCAGGGCTCACTCGGCACTGAAGCTTTCTTT. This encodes CAWSAQGSLGTEAFF.

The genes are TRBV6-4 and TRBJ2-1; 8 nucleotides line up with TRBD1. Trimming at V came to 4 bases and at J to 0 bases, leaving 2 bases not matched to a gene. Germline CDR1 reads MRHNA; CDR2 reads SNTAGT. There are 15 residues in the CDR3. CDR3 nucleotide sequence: TGTGCCAGCAGTGGCGGACAGGGCTCCTACAATGAGCAGTTCTTC. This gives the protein CASSGGQGSYNEQFF.

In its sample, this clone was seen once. CDR3 protein: CAIGKGSTSVTGELFF. Written as DNA, the CDR3 is TGTGCCATTGGGAAGGGGTCCACCTCGGTCACCGGGGAGCTGTTTTTT. This sequence joins TRBV28 and TRBJ2-2, with D perhaps matching TRBD1 (5 bases). The ends were cut back, 10 bases at V and 4 bases at J, with 22 bases in the middle. The CDR3 contains 16 residues. CDR1 MDHEN and CDR2 SYDVKM come from the germline V gene.

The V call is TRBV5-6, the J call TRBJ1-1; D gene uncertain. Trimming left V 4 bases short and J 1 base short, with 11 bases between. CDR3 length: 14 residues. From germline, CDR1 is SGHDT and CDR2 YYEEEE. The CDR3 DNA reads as TGTGCCAGCAGCCAAGAGGGCAGGAACACTGAAGCTTTCTTT. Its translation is CASSQEGRNTEAFF.

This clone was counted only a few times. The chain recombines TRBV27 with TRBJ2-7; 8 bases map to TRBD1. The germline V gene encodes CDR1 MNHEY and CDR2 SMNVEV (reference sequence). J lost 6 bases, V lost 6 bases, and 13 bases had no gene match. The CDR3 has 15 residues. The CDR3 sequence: CASRNQRDRLSEQYF. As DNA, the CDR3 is TGTGCCAGCAGGAACCAAAGGGACAGGCTGAGCGAGCAGTACTTC.

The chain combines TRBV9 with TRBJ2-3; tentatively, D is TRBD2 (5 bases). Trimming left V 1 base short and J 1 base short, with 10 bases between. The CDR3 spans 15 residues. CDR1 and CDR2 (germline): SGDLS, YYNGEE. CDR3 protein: CASSVTLGGTDTQYF. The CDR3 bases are TGTGCCAGCAGCGTAACTCTCGGGGGCACAGATACGCAGTATTTT.

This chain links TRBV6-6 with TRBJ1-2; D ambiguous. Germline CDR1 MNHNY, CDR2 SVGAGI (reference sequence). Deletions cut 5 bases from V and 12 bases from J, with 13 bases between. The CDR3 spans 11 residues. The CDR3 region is CASSDETFHTF. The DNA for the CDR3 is TGTGCCAGCAGTGACGAGACTTTCCACACCTTC.

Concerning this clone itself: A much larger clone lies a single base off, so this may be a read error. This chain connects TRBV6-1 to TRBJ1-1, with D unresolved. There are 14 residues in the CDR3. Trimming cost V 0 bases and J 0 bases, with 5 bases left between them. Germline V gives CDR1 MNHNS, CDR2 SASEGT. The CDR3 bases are TGTGCCAGCAGTGAAGCGTCGCTGAACACTGAAGCTTTCTTT. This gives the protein CASSEASLNTEAFF.

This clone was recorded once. The CDR3 sequence: CASSLTRGSTDTQYF. CDR3 coding DNA: TGCGCCAGCAGCTTGACTCGGGGTAGCACAGATACGCAGTATTTT. V is TRBV5-1 and J is TRBJ2-3; D might be TRBD2 (5 bases). V lost 1 base to trimming and J lost 0 bases, with 9 bases between them. The CDR3 has 15 amino acids. Germline V gene sequence: CDR1 SGHRS, CDR2 YFSETQ. The complete variable domain, with remaining parts taken from reference TRBV5-1 and TRBJ2-3, reads KAGVTQTPRYLIKTRGQQVTLSCSPISGHRSVSWYQQTPGQGLQFLFEYFSETQRNKGNFPGRFSGRQFSNSRSEMNVSTLELGDSALYLCASSLTRGSTDTQYFGPGTRLTVL.

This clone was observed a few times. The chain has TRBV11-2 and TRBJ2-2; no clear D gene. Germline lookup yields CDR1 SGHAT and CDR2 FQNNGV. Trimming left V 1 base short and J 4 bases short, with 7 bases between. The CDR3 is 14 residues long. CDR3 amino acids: CASSLGLATGELFF. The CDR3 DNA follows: TGTGCCAGCAGCTTAGGTCTCGCCACCGGGGAGCTGTTTTTT. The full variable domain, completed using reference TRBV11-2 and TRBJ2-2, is EAGVAQSPRYKIIEKRQSVAFWCNPISGHATLYWYQQILGQGPKLLIQFQNNGVVDDSQLPKDRFSAERLKGVDSTLKIQPAKLEDSAVYLCASSLGLATGELFFGEGSRLTVL.

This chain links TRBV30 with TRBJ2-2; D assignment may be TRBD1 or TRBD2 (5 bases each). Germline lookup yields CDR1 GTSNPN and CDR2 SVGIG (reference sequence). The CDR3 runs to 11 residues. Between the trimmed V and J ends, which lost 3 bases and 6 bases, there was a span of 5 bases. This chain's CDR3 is CAWRGAGELFF. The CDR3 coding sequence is TGTGCCTGGAGGGGGGCCGGGGAGCTGTTTTTT.

CDR3 residues: CASSDSGPSNQPQHF. CDR3 nucleotides: TGTGCCAGCAGTGACTCGGGGCCATCCAATCAGCCCCAGCATTTT. V and J are TRBV6-1 and TRBJ1-5, with D maybe TRBD1 (5 bases). This CDR3 is 15 amino acids long. Germline loops: CDR1 MNHNS, CDR2 SASEGT. The V end was cut by 3 bases, the J end by 3 bases, with 12 bases between.

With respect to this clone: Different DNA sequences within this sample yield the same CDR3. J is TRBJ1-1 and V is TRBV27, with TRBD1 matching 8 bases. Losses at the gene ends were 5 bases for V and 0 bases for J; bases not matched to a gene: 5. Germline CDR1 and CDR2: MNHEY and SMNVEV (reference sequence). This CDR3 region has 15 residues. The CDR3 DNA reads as TGTGCCAGCAGTCTCAGGACAGGGCTGAACACTGAAGCTTTCTTT. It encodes CASSLRTGLNTEAFF.

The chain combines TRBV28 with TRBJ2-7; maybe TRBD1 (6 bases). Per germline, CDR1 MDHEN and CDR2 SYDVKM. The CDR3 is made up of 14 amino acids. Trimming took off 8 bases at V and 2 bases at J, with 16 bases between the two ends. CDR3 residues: CASRDRHFTYEQYF. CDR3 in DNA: TGTGCCAGCCGAGACAGGCATTTCACCTACGAGCAGTACTTC.

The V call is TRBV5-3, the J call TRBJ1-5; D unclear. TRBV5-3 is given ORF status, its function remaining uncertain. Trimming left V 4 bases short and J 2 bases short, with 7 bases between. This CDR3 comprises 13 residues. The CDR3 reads CARSLKGNQPQHF. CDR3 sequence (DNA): TGTGCCAGAAGCCTGAAGGGCAATCAGCCCCAGCATTTT.